This T cell receptor (beta chain) was observed in a study of a mutant IDH1 vaccine in newly diagnosed glioma. Study-level information: Eight vaccinations were given in weeks 1, 3, 5, 7, 11, 15, 19 and 23. Investigators started vaccination 4-6 weeks after radiotherapy alone, or with temozolomide cycles.

Assay: immunoSEQ multiplex PCR; the TCRdb copy retains only in-frame clones and omits some. The sample yields some 23,000 clones, about 78% seen once. The sample's time point: week 11, during vaccination. Every vaccination contained 300 ug of the mutant IDH1 20-mer peptide and was paired with topical imiquimod. This clone has just one count. No antigen is known for it. This TCR came from a woman between 18 and 29 years old with glioma. Sequencing was performed on PBMCs, taken from a glioma patient whose treatment included an IDH1 peptide vaccine.

CDR3: CASSLQGGDQPQHF. In DNA, the CDR3 is TGTGCCAGCAGCTTACAGGGAGGGGACCAGCCCCAGCATTTT. The chain carries TRBV7-9 and TRBJ1-5, with D maybe TRBD1 (5 bases). Germline assignment: CDR1 SEHNR and CDR2 FQNEAQ (reference sequence). The germline V and J ends were trimmed by 2 bases and 7 bases, with 12 bases remaining between them. CDR3 size: 14 residues.